A selection of T cell receptor beta chains follows, all from one sample in a study of memory CD4+ T cells and cytomegalovirus serostatus. Here immunoSEQ multiplex PCR was the method, and the copy in TCRdb shows in-frame clones only, minus some. This sample has tens of thousands of clones, with around 78% found just once. The material sequenced was memory CD4+ T cells from blood. The source is an adult in good health and CMV-seronegative. CDR3s include the opening cysteine and the closing phenylalanine or tryptophan. The D gene is left open where the match is weak. Expanded clones are given a class, and other clones once, few, many or no size at all.

TRBJ2-7 | TRBD1 | TRBV5-4 | NA | CASSLSGQGATYEQYF | TGTGCCAGCAGCTTATCCGGGCAGGGGGCAACCTACGAGCAGTACTTC
TRBJ2-5 | TRBD2 | TRBV7-2 | NA | CASSWFGLAGAYGETQYF | TGTGCCAGCAGCTGGTTTGGACTAGCGGGGGCCTACGGAGAGACCCAGTACTTC
TRBJ1-3 | NA | TRBV4-1 | NA | CASSRNDGLTGNTIYF | TGCGCCAGCAGCCGAAATGATGGGTTAACTGGAAACACCATATATTTT
TRBJ2-3 | TRBD2 | TRBV11-1 | few | CASSETSGGADTQYF | TGTGCCAGCAGCGAGACTAGCGGGGGGGCAGATACGCAGTATTTT
TRBJ2-3 | TRBD2 | TRBV5-1 | NA | CASSLAGGTQYF | TGCGCCAGCAGCTTGGCGGGGGGTACGCAGTATTTT
TRBJ2-3 | NA | TRBV5-1 | NA | CASSDELGPDTQYF | TGCGCCAGCAGCGACGAGCTTGGTCCAGATACGCAGTATTTT
TRBJ2-2 | NA | TRBV6-4 | few | CASSRNTNTGELFF | TGTGCCAGCAGCAGAAACACCAACACCGGGGAGCTGTTTTTT
TRBJ1-1 | NA | TRBV18 | NA | CASSPGDTEAFF | TGTGCCAGCTCACCAGGGGACACTGAAGCTTTCTTT
TRBJ1-1 | NA | TRBV7-2 | NA | CASSPSRGSTEAFF | TGTGCCAGCAGCCCATCCCGGGGTAGCACTGAAGCTTTCTTT
TRBJ1-1 | NA | TRBV6-5 | NA | CASRTGIMNTEAFF | TGTGCCAGCAGGACTGGGATTATGAACACTGAAGCTTTCTTT
TRBJ2-1 | NA | TRBV4-2 | NA | CASSQGSRYNEQFF | TGTGCCAGCAGCCAAGGGTCTCGCTACAATGAGCAGTTCTTC
TRBJ2-7 | NA | TRBV11-2 | NA | CASSSGEGRKGEQYF | TGTGCCAGCAGTTCCGGAGAGGGACGGAAGGGCGAGCAGTACTTC
TRBJ2-7 | NA | TRBV18 | NA | CASSLSYSSYEQYF | TGTGCCAGCTCACTAAGTTACAGCTCCTACGAGCAGTACTTC
TRBJ2-3 | TRBD2 | TRBV9 | NA | CASSHPRLAGDFADTQYF | TGTGCCAGCAGCCACCCCCGGCTAGCGGGGGATTTCGCAGATACGCAGTATTTT
TRBJ2-1 | TRBD1 | TRBV7-2 | NA | CASSLAGQGALGEQFF | TGTGCCAGCAGCTTAGCTGGACAGGGGGCCCTTGGGGAGCAGTTCTTC
TRBJ2-7 | NA | TRBV6-1 | once | CASSTNLGAYEQYF | TGTGCCAGCTCGACGAACCTCGGAGCCTACGAGCAGTACTTC
TRBJ1-6 | NA | TRBV6-1 | few | CASSDRQGRSPLHF | TGTGCCAGCAGTGATCGGCAGGGTCGGTCACCCCTCCACTTT
TRBJ1-6 | NA | TRBV7-8 | NA | CASSLAGGGLGSPLHF | TGTGCCAGCAGCTTAGCGGGGGGCGGTTTAGGTTCACCCCTCCACTTT
TRBJ2-7 | NA | TRBV5-1 | NA | CASSLDAITYEQYF | TGCGCCAGCAGCTTGGATGCAATTACCTACGAGCAGTACTTC
TRBJ2-5 | NA | TRBV30 | NA | CAWSVQGTRQETQYF | TGTGCCTGGAGTGTACAGGGCACGCGGCAAGAGACCCAGTACTTC
TRBJ2-3 | NA | TRBV2 | NA | CASRQPSTDTQYF | TGTGCCAGCAGGCAGCCTAGCACAGATACGCAGTATTTT
TRBJ2-3 | NA | TRBV27 | NA | CASSLGGSTDTQYF | TGTGCCAGCAGCTTAGGGGGGAGCACAGATACGCAGTATTTT
TRBJ2-2 | NA | TRBV9 | NA | CASSVDTGELFF | TGTGCCAGCAGCGTGGACACCGGGGAGCTGTTTTTT
TRBJ2-5 | NA | TRBV9 | few | CASSVGPGAQETQYF | TGTGCCAGCAGCGTAGGCCCAGGGGCCCAAGAGACCCAGTACTTC
TRBJ1-1 | NA | TRBV5-4 | NA | CASSPKGLNTEAFF | TGTGCCAGCAGCCCTAAGGGGTTGAACACTGAAGCTTTCTTT
TRBJ1-1 | NA | TRBV6-5 | NA | CASSSGQNTEAFF | TGTGCCAGCAGTTCGGGACAGAACACTGAAGCTTTCTTT
TRBJ2-2 | NA | TRBV6-6 | few | CASRQPQGNTGELFF | TGTGCCAGCAGACAACCTCAGGGGAACACCGGGGAGCTGTTTTTT
TRBJ2-5 | NA | TRBV19 | once | CASSIAGETQYF | TGTGCCAGTAGTATAGCCGGAGAGACCCAGTACTTC
TRBJ1-3 | NA | TRBV7-2 | NA | CASSLGLSGNTIYF | TGTGCCAGCAGCTTAGGTCTTTCTGGAAACACCATATATTTT
TRBJ2-2 | NA | TRBV11-1 | NA | CASSLSDFNTGELFF | TGTGCCAGCAGCTTATCAGATTTTAACACCGGGGAGCTGTTTTTT
TRBJ2-2 | NA | TRBV4-1 | few | CASSRLLDTNTGELFF | TGCGCCAGCAGCCGACTTCTAGACACGAACACCGGGGAGCTGTTTTTT
TRBJ1-2 | NA | TRBV5-1 | NA | CASSLGQGSGYTF | TGCGCCAGCAGCTTGGGGCAGGGAAGCGGCTACACCTTC
TRBJ1-3 | NA | TRBV29-1 | NA | CSARGWTGNTIYF | TGCAGCGCCCGGGGGTGGACTGGAAACACCATATATTTT
TRBJ1-1 | NA | TRBV5-4 | few | CASSSAEGRGNTEAFF | TGTGCCAGCAGCTCGGCGGAGGGGCGGGGGAACACTGAAGCTTTCTTT
TRBJ1-1 | NA | TRBV6-6 | NA | CASSYDLLGFQAFF | TGTGCCAGCAGTTACGACCTTTTAGGGTTCCAAGCTTTCTTT
TRBJ1-2 | NA | TRBV30 | NA | CAWSASVNYGYTF | TGTGCCTGGAGTGCGTCGGTTAACTATGGCTACACCTTC
TRBJ1-1 | NA | TRBV7-9 | NA | CASSSQGWDRSTEAFF | TGTGCCAGCAGCTCCCAAGGATGGGACCGAAGCACTGAAGCTTTCTTT
TRBJ1-5 | NA | TRBV19 | NA | CASRPYQGPQHF | TGTGCCAGTAGACCCTACCAAGGCCCCCAGCATTTT
TRBJ1-1 | NA | TRBV7-8 | NA | CASSVHRANTEAFF | TGTGCCAGCAGCGTCCACAGGGCGAACACTGAAGCTTTCTTT
TRBJ1-6 | NA | TRBV6-4 | few | CASRGQGMNSPLHF | TGTGCCAGCAGGGGCCAGGGGATGAATTCACCCCTCCACTTT
TRBJ2-2 | NA | TRBV19 | medium-sized | CASKIEAGYTGELFF | TGTGCCAGTAAAATCGAAGCAGGGTACACCGGGGAGCTGTTTTTT
TRBJ1-1 | NA | TRBV14 | once | CASSQGGGGNTEAFF | TGTGCCAGCAGCCAAGGAGGGGGGGGAAACACTGAAGCTTTCTTT
TRBJ2-1 | NA | TRBV6-5 | NA | CASSYLKGSYNEQFF | TGTGCCAGCAGTTACTTGAAGGGTTCCTACAATGAGCAGTTCTTC
TRBJ1-1 | TRBD1 | TRBV27 | few | CASSLSGQVSEAFF | TGTGCCAGCAGTTTATCGGGACAGGTCTCTGAAGCTTTCTTT
TRBJ2-3 | NA | TRBV29-1 | few | CSVERGRTDTQYF | TGCAGCGTTGAAAGGGGCCGCACAGATACGCAGTATTTT
TRBJ1-1 | NA | TRBV2 | NA | CASNRNSGTEAFF | TGTGCCAGCAATCGGAACTCGGGCACTGAAGCTTTCTTT
TRBJ2-5 | NA | TRBV5-6 | NA | CASSLGWGFQETQYF | TGTGCCAGCAGCTTGGGTTGGGGATTCCAAGAGACCCAGTACTTC
TRBJ1-3 | NA | TRBV4-3 | NA | CASSQMFPSSGNTIYF | TGCGCCAGCAGCCAAATGTTCCCGTCCTCTGGAAACACCATATATTTT
TRBJ1-5 | NA | TRBV25-1 | medium-sized | CASRGGGIQPQHF | TGTGCCAGCAGAGGGGGTGGTATTCAGCCCCAGCATTTT
TRBJ2-5 | NA | TRBV30 | NA | CAWARFRLGGQTQYF | TGTGCCTGGGCCCGGTTCCGACTCGGAGGGCAGACCCAGTACTTC
TRBJ2-1 | TRBD1 | TRBV7-2 | NA | CASSLGDRGNEQFF | TGTGCCAGCAGCTTAGGGGACAGGGGCAATGAGCAGTTCTTC